What follows are 14 T cell receptor beta chains derived from one specimen sequenced in a study of regulatory T cells in long-lasting Graves disease. Arm-PCR of CDR3 regions and iRepertoire HTBI primers were used to build TCR beta libraries. TCRdb reprocessed the multiplex PCR reads with MiXCR, giving one entry per CDR3 protein. The sample lists 620,000 or so distinct CDR3 sequences; roughly 15% were seen once. The time point was: newly diagnosed GD, antithyroid drugs for less than 3 months. The TCR library was made from RNA extracted from PBMCs. This same sample was also taken into another study, of T cells in Graves' hyperthyroidism and ophthalmopathy.

This sample comprised peripheral blood mononuclear cells (PBMCs), obtained at new diagnosis, from a patient treated with antithyroid drugs. The receptors derive from a woman aged 25 to 45 with Graves disease.

The chain uses TRBV30 and TRBJ1-5, with D possibly TRBD1 on 5 matching bases. Deletions cut 0 bases from V and 8 bases from J, with 14 bases between. Germline V gives CDR1 GTSNPN, CDR2 SVGIG (reference sequence). The CDR3 runs 14 residues. In DNA form, the CDR3 reads TGTGCCTGGAGTGTCCCTGGGGCTCTGGAGCCCCAGCATTTT. This translates into CAWSVPGALEPQHF.

The gene calls are TRBV5-1 and TRBJ2-7; 7 bases align to TRBD1. Per the germline V gene, CDR1 is SGHRS and CDR2 is YFSETQ. Trimming at V came to 3 bases and at J to 0 bases, leaving 9 bases not matched to a gene. The CDR3 loop spans 16 amino acids. DNA for the CDR3: TGCGCCAGCAGCTCCGATCGACAGGGACACTCCTACGAGCAGTACTTC. It specifies CASSSDRQGHSYEQYF.

This clonotype was found many times. V gene TRBV28 combines with J gene TRBJ2-7; D not certain. From germline, CDR1 is MDHEN and CDR2 SYDVKM. Trimming shortened V by 0 bases and J by 6 bases, and 12 bases separated the two germline ends. The CDR3 has 14 amino acids. The CDR3: CASSLWTEFSEQYF. The CDR3 DNA follows: TGTGCCAGCAGTTTATGGACTGAATTTAGCGAGCAGTACTTC.

This clonotype occurred a few times. The chain joins TRBV6-5 to TRBJ1-2; maybe TRBD1 (6 bases). The length of the CDR3 is 15 residues. Germline V lookup: CDR1 MNHEY, CDR2 SVGAGI. Trimming pared 2 bases from V and 5 bases from J, leaving 15 bases between. The CDR3 here is CASSYTRTVPYGYTF. In nucleotides, the CDR3 is TGTGCCAGCAGTTACACGAGGACAGTTCCTTATGGCTACACCTTC.

This clonotype was counted at least ten times. The chain has TRBV12-3 or TRBV12-4 and TRBJ1-2; 7 positions match TRBD1. The CDR3 is made up of 15 amino acids. V lost 3 bases to trimming and J lost 5 bases; unmatched junction nucleotides: 9. Written as DNA, the CDR3 is TGTGCCAGCAGTTTTGGCCTGACAGGGAGTTATGGCTACACCTTC. It yields the protein CASSFGLTGSYGYTF.

A few counts support this clonotype. The chain has TRBV7-9 and TRBJ1-3; a possible D gene is TRBD1 (6 bases). The germline V gene has CDR1 SEHNR and CDR2 FQNEAQ (reference sequence). This CDR3 contains 16 residues. V was clipped by 5 bases and J by 6 bases, with 20 bases between them. The CDR3 region has the DNA TGTGCCAGCAGCCGGGGTCCACAGGGTAATCTAAACACCATATATTTT. Translating it yields CASSRGPQGNLNTIYF.

V usage is TRBV20-1 and J usage is TRBJ2-1; no clear D gene. The CDR3 length is 14 residues. Per the germline V gene, CDR1 is DFQATT and CDR2 is SNEGSKA (reference sequence). V was cut by 2 bases and J by 7 bases, with 15 bases left in between. This chain's CDR3 is CSARPSEIGNEQFF. The CDR3 coding sequence is TGCAGTGCTAGACCAAGCGAGATCGGTAATGAGCAGTTCTTC.

The chain is built from TRBV7-9 and TRBJ2-5; tentative D call: TRBD1 (6 bases). Trimming took off 4 bases at V and 3 bases at J, with 18 bases between the two ends. This CDR3 comprises 16 residues. Per germline, CDR1 SEHNR and CDR2 FQNEAQ (reference sequence). The chain's CDR3 is CASSSRGTGLKETQYF. In DNA, the CDR3 is TGTGCCAGCAGCTCACGGGGAACAGGGTTAAAAGAGACCCAGTACTTC.

V is TRBV20-1 and J is TRBJ1-2; a weak D match, TRBD1 (5 bases). The CDR3 is made up of 12 amino acids. The germline V gene has CDR1 DFQATT and CDR2 SNEGSKA (reference sequence). Trimming took 5 bases from V and 2 from J, leaving 9 bases between them. As DNA, the CDR3 is TGCAGTGCTCCGACAGCGAACTATGGCTACACCTTC. Protein sequence: CSAPTANYGYTF.

The rearrangement uses TRBV7-9 and TRBJ2-2; 10 positions agree with TRBD1. There are 15 residues in the CDR3. The germline V gene has CDR1 SEHNR and CDR2 FQNEAQ (reference sequence). V lost 6 bases and J lost 2; bases outside the gene matches: 3. The CDR3 protein is CASSWTGGNTGELFF. For the CDR3, the DNA is TGTGCCAGCAGTTGGACAGGGGGAAACACCGGGGAGCTGTTTTTT.

This rearrangement joins TRBV6-1 to TRBJ2-7; D is unresolved. This CDR3 region has 15 residues. CDR1 is MNHNS, CDR2 SASEGT, per germline. The V end lost 4 bases, the J end lost 4 bases, and 17 bases lay between the germline ends. The CDR3 DNA sequence: TGTGCCAGCAGTGTCGCCCCGGAAGACGCGTACGAGCAGTACTTC. Translation: CASSVAPEDAYEQYF.

J is TRBJ2-7 and V is TRBV4-1; 10 nucleotides line up with TRBD2. Germline V lookup: CDR1 MGHRA, CDR2 YSYEKL. This CDR3 is built from 15 residues. The trim removed 4 bases at V and 3 bases at J, leaving 6 bases unmatched. The CDR3 sequence is CASSPNPSGSYEQYF. For the CDR3, the DNA is TGCGCCAGCAGCCCGAATCCTAGCGGGAGCTACGAGCAGTACTTC.

This clonotype showed up just once. Given a much more abundant clone one base away, this may be a read error. This chain uses TRBV30 with TRBJ1-5; D unclear. CDR1 GTSNPN and CDR2 SVGIG come from the germline V gene (reference sequence). V lost 7 bases and J 4 bases, leaving 11 bases between the germline ends. There are 12 residues in the CDR3. The CDR3 loop reads CAYQSGNQPQHF. CDR3 nucleotides: TGTGCCTACCAGTCGGGGAATCAGCCCCAGCATTTT.

The V and J genes are TRBV6-1 and TRBJ1-2; D is uncertain. Germline V gene sequence: CDR1 MNHNS, CDR2 SASEGT. With 7 bases removed from V and 0 bases from J, the gap between germline ends came to 9 bases. This CDR3 is 13 amino acids long. The CDR3 loop reads CASTMDPNYGYTF. CDR3 DNA sequence: TGTGCCAGCACTATGGACCCTAACTATGGCTACACCTTC.